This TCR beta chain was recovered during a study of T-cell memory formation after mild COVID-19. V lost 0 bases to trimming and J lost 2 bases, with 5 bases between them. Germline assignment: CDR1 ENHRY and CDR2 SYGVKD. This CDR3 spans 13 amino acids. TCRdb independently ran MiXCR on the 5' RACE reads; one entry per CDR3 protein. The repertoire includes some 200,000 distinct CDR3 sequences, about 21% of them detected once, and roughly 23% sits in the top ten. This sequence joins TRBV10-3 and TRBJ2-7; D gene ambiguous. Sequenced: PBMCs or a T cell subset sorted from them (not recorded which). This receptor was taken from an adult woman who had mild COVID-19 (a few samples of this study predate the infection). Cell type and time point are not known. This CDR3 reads CAISESSAYEQYF. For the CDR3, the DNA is TGTGCCATCAGTGAGTCTTCGGCCTACGAGCAGTACTTC.